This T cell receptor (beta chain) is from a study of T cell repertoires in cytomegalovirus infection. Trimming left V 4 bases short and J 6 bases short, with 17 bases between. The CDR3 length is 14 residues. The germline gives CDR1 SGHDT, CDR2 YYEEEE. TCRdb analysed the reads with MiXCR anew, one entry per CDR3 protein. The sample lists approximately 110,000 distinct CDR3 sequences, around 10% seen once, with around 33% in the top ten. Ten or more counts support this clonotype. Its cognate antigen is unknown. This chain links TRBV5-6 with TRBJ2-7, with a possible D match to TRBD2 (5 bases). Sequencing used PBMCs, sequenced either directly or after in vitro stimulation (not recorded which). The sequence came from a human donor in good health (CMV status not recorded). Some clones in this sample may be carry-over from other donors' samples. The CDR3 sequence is CASSLRLLGREQYF. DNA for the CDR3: TGTGCCAGCAGCCTTAGACTACTTGGTCGCGAGCAGTACTTC.